These 27 T cell receptor beta chains originate from one sample sequenced in a study of cytomegalovirus exposure and HLA in healthy donors. The PCR used 60 Vbeta and 13 Jbeta primers. The table came from immunoSEQ multiplex PCR; TCRdb's copy has only in-frame clones and leaves some out. This sample carries 100,000 or so clones, 75% of them seen once, and the ten largest clones take more than 9%. Sequenced sample: PBMCs. All receptors come from a man between 45 and 60 years old in good health and CMV-seronegative.

The rearrangement links TRBV27 to TRBJ2-7; tentatively, D is TRBD2 (5 bases). Trimming removed 4 bases at V and 4 bases at J, with 14 bases between. The CDR3 is 14 amino acids. The germline CDR1 and CDR2 sequences are MNHEY and SMNVEV (reference sequence). CDR3 in amino acids: CASSSDEGSYEQYF. CDR3 coding DNA: TGTGCCAGCAGTTCTGATGAGGGCAGTTACGAGCAGTACTTC.

This clone was observed a single time. The rearrangement joins TRBV6-1 to TRBJ1-2; D may be TRBD1 (5 bases). Trimming shortened V by 0 bases and J by 5 bases, and 16 bases separated the two germline ends. Germline CDR1 and CDR2: MNHNS and SASEGT. CDR3 length: 16 residues. DNA of the CDR3: TGTGCCAGCAGTGAAGCGCGGGGCAGCAGCGGGTATGGCTACACCTTC. It codes for CASSEARGSSGYGYTF.

The rearrangement joins TRBV5-8 to TRBJ1-1; 11 nucleotides agree with TRBD1. From germline, CDR1 is SGHTS and CDR2 YDEGEE. CDR3 length: 14 residues. V trimming: 5 bases; J trimming: 4 bases; junction bases outside the gene matches: 4. CDR3 sequence: CASRLGQGATEAFF. CDR3 sequence (DNA): TGTGCCAGCAGGCTCGGACAGGGGGCCACTGAAGCTTTCTTT.

The gene calls are TRBV5-1 and TRBJ1-5; no clear D. The CDR3 contains 14 residues. The V and J ends lost 0 bases and 7 bases respectively, with 11 bases between them. The germline gives CDR1 SGHRS, CDR2 YFSETQ. CDR3 bases: TGCGCCAGCAGCTTGGGGGGATCGGGACAGCCCCAGCATTTT. Its protein product is CASSLGGSGQPQHF.

J is TRBJ1-2 and V is TRBV28; the match to TRBD1 covers 8 bases. Germline V gene sequence: CDR1 MDHEN, CDR2 SYDVKM. The CDR3 is 13 amino acids. V shed 7 bases, J shed 4 bases, and the junction held 5 bases outside the gene matches. CDR3 in amino acids: CASNADRAYGYTF. CDR3 DNA sequence: TGTGCCAGCAACGCGGACAGGGCCTATGGCTACACCTTC.

This clone came up a few times. The chain links TRBV4-2 to TRBJ2-5; 8 bases are a match to TRBD2. Looked up from germline, CDR1 is LGHNA and CDR2 is YNFKEQ. There are 15 residues in the CDR3. The V gene end was trimmed by 5 bases and the J gene end by 5 bases; junction bases not matched to a gene: 10. The CDR3 DNA reads TGTGCCAGCAGCACCGGGGGGGATCTTTGGGAGACCCAGTACTTC. Its protein product is CASSTGGDLWETQYF.

The CDR3 DNA reads as TGTGCCAGCAGTTCCTTAAACCAGGGGGGCCACTCCTACGAGCAGTACTTC. This gives the protein CASSSLNQGGHSYEQYF. The V gene is TRBV28, the J gene TRBJ2-7, with D perhaps TRBD1 (7 bases). V was trimmed by 4 bases and J by 0 bases, leaving 19 bases between them. The CDR3 covers 17 residues. The germline gives CDR1 MDHEN, CDR2 SYDVKM.

This clone appeared a single time. The V gene is TRBV19, the J gene TRBJ1-6, with D tentatively TRBD1 (6 bases). The CDR3 runs to 15 residues. Trimming pared 3 bases from V and 2 bases from J, leaving 8 bases between. Per germline, CDR1 LNHDA and CDR2 SQIVND (reference sequence). CDR3 nucleotide sequence: TGTGCCAGTAGTATTGAGGGGGCCTATAATTCACCCCTCCACTTT. This encodes CASSIEGAYNSPLHF.

The chain combines TRBV27 with TRBJ2-1, with D perhaps TRBD1 (6 bases). The V gene's germline CDR1 is MNHEY and CDR2 SMNVEV (reference sequence). CDR3 length equals 15 residues. V lost 3 bases and J lost 1, with 10 bases in between. The chain's CDR3 is CASSLTGLSYNEQFF. CDR3 DNA: TGTGCCAGCAGTTTGACAGGACTGTCCTACAATGAGCAGTTCTTC.

This clone came up a few times. V gene TRBV9 combines with J gene TRBJ2-3, with D maybe TRBD2 (5 bases). Trimming removed 3 bases from V and 8 bases from J, with 13 bases in between. Germline CDR1 SGDLS, CDR2 YYNGEE. This CDR3 contains 13 residues. In DNA, the CDR3 is TGTGCCAGCAGCGCTTATACGGCGGGTACGCAGTATTTT. It encodes CASSAYTAGTQYF.

The V and J genes are TRBV11-2 and TRBJ2-3; 12 bases are shared with TRBD2. Looked up from germline, CDR1 is SGHAT and CDR2 is FQNNGV. The CDR3 is 16 residues long. J gave up 3 bases and V 5 bases, and 6 bases lay outside the gene matches. The CDR3 bases are TGTGCCAGCAGCCCCGGACTAGCGGGGATTACAGATACGCAGTATTTT. It encodes CASSPGLAGITDTQYF.

This clone was counted only a few times. The chain carries TRBV9 and TRBJ1-5; TRBD1 might be the D (5 bases). Trimming removed 2 bases at V and 0 bases at J, with 9 bases between. The germline gives CDR1 SGDLS, CDR2 YYNGEE. The CDR3 is made up of 15 amino acids. CDR3 coding DNA: TGTGCCAGCAGCGTTGGGGCTGATAGCAATCAGCCCCAGCATTTT. Its protein is CASSVGADSNQPQHF.

The rearrangement uses TRBV4-3 and TRBJ2-3; D is perhaps TRBD2 (5 bases). Germline assignment: CDR1 LGHNA and CDR2 YSLEER. The CDR3 length is 16 residues. V lost 6 bases, J lost 2 bases, and 18 bases lay in between. The CDR3: CASSRGRLDYTDTQYF. The CDR3 DNA reads as TGCGCCAGCAGTCGAGGTCGGTTAGACTACACAGATACGCAGTATTTT.

The genes are TRBV6-7 and TRBJ1-1, with 10 positions matching TRBD1. TRBV6-7 belongs to the ORF category, with a function that is uncertain. The length of the CDR3 is 16 residues. Germline trimming cut 5 bases from V and 11 bases from J; bases unmatched to any gene: 17. This CDR3 is CASSHEPGQGQYEAFF. CDR3 DNA sequence: TGTGCCAGCAGTCACGAACCGGGACAGGGGCAATATGAGGCTTTCTTT.

V gene TRBV7-9 combines with J gene TRBJ1-2, with a tentative D call TRBD1 (5 bases). The ends were cut back, 8 bases at V and 7 bases at J, with 8 bases in the middle. Germline V gene lookup returns CDR1 SEHNR and CDR2 FQNEAQ (reference sequence). The CDR3 contains 10 residues. The CDR3 region has the DNA TGTGCCAGCGGAGGGGTTGGCTACACCTTC. This translates into CASGGVGYTF.

This clone was found many times. The chain has TRBV7-9 and TRBJ1-3; D not resolved. This CDR3 has 14 amino acids. Germline CDR1 reads SEHNR; CDR2 reads FQNEAQ (reference sequence). V lost 5 bases, J lost 0 bases, and 8 bases lay in between. The CDR3 DNA sequence: TGTGCCAGCAGCCTGAGCCACTCTGGAAACACCATATATTTT. It codes for CASSLSHSGNTIYF.

The V gene is TRBV14, the J gene TRBJ2-7; D might be TRBD2 (5 bases). The V and J ends lost 5 bases and 6 bases respectively, with 11 bases between them. This CDR3 has 12 residues. Germline assignment: CDR1 SGHDN and CDR2 FVKESK. The CDR3: CASSGEGGEQYF. The CDR3, as DNA: TGTGCCAGCAGCGGCGAGGGCGGCGAGCAGTACTTC.

The chain joins TRBV30 to TRBJ1-1; tentatively, D is TRBD1 (6 bases). The CDR3 consists of 14 residues. The V and J ends lost 2 bases and 5 bases respectively, with 15 bases between them. Germline V gives CDR1 GTSNPN, CDR2 SVGIG (reference sequence). The CDR3: CAWSSKRGGTEAFF. The CDR3 DNA follows: TGTGCCTGGAGTTCGAAAAGAGGGGGAACTGAAGCTTTCTTT.

This sequence joins TRBV9 and TRBJ1-2; 7 bases are shared with TRBD1. Germline trimming cut 3 bases from V and 7 bases from J; bases unmatched to any gene: 6. The CDR3 has 13 amino acids. CDR1 is SGDLS and CDR2 is YYNGEE in the germline V gene. This CDR3 is CASSDRDRAGYTF. Written as DNA, the CDR3 is TGTGCCAGCAGCGATAGAGACAGGGCTGGCTACACCTTC.

Only a few counts were recorded for this clone. V is TRBV6-1 and J is TRBJ1-1; 7 nucleotides align to TRBD1. This CDR3 has 13 residues. The J segment lost 1 base and the V segment lost 6 bases, leaving 2 bases of the junction unmatched. Looked up from germline, CDR1 is MNHNS and CDR2 is SASEGT. CDR3 bases: TGTGCCAGCAGATGGACAGGGAACACTGAAGCTTTCTTT. This gives the protein CASRWTGNTEAFF.

The CDR3 DNA reads TGTGCCAGCAGCTTAGCGTGTGCCAGGTGCTCCTACAATGAGCAGTTCTTC. Translated: CASSLACARCSYNEQFF. The chain joins TRBV7-7 to TRBJ2-1; D gene uncertain. This CDR3 spans 17 amino acids. Germline V gene data show CDR1 as SSHAT and CDR2 as FNYEAQ (reference sequence). Trimming stripped 0 bases from V and 0 bases from J, with 12 bases between.

This clone was counted only a few times. This chain connects TRBV11-2 to TRBJ2-1, with TRBD1 as a possible D gene (5 bases). The CDR3 is 13 residues long. Germline CDR1 and CDR2: SGHAT and FQNNGV. V dropped 5 bases and J dropped 10 bases, with 15 bases sitting between them. DNA of the CDR3: TGTGCCAGCAGCCCAAAAGGGGAACAGGAGCAGTTCTTC. Amino acid sequence: CASSPKGEQEQFF.

The V gene is TRBV28, the J gene TRBJ1-6; 9 nucleotides align to TRBD1. Per the germline V gene, CDR1 is MDHEN and CDR2 is SYDVKM. V shed 10 bases, J shed 10 bases, and the junction held 8 bases outside the gene matches. The length of the CDR3 is 13 residues. The CDR3 loop reads CATKDRGNSPLHF. The CDR3 DNA sequence: TGTGCCACCAAGGACAGGGGTAACTCACCCCTCCACTTT.

V usage is TRBV19 and J usage is TRBJ1-1; possible D gene TRBD1, 5 bases. Germline-derived CDR1 and CDR2 are LNHDA and SQIVND (reference sequence). The CDR3 sequence is 12 residues long. The V end was cut by 2 bases, the J end by 5 bases, with 6 bases between. This CDR3 reads CASSIRGTEAFF. The DNA of the CDR3 is TGTGCCAGTAGTATACGGGGGACTGAAGCTTTCTTT.

The rearrangement links TRBV28 to TRBJ2-7; no reliable D call. The CDR3 length is 11 residues. Trimming pared 6 bases from V and 4 bases from J, leaving 7 bases between. Germline V gene sequence: CDR1 MDHEN, CDR2 SYDVKM. The DNA for the CDR3 is TGTGCCAGCAGGGGCAAATACGAGCAGTACTTC. This encodes CASRGKYEQYF.

The chain combines TRBV7-2 with TRBJ2-3, with D perhaps matching TRBD2 (6 bases). The CDR3 spans 17 residues. V lost 6 bases to trimming and J lost 2 bases, with 21 bases between them. Germline V gene sequence: CDR1 SGHTA, CDR2 FQGNSA. CDR3 residues: CASRPPPGLAFTDTQYF. In nucleotides, the CDR3 is TGTGCCAGCAGACCGCCTCCGGGACTGGCTTTCACAGATACGCAGTATTTT.

The chain uses TRBV7-5 and TRBJ1-1; TRBD1, the D gene given by the table, was not confirmed from the DNA. TRBV7-5 is a listed pseudogene. CDR3 length: 17 residues. The CDR3 nucleotides read TGTGCCAGAAGCTTAGGGGGTCGGCAGGGGGCATCCACTGAAGCTTTCTTT. Amino acids: CARSLGGRQGASTEAFF.